These 21 T cell receptor beta chains share one sample of origin, sequenced in a study of spatial heterogeneity in lung cancer. The time point: blood at routine non-recurrence follow-up after resection. TCRdb independently ran MiXCR on the 5' RACE reads; one entry per CDR3 protein. The sample records roughly 120,000 distinct CDR3 sequences, roughly 10% being singletons. The sequencing used PBMCs, collected at follow-up. The receptors stem from a female donor with early-stage non-small cell lung cancer.

The J gene is TRBJ2-1, the V gene TRBV3-1, with 11 bases fitting TRBD1. The CDR3 runs 15 residues. Trimming took 2 bases from V and 8 from J; bases not matched to a gene: 5. CDR1 LGHDT and CDR2 YNNKEL come from the germline V gene (reference sequence). In DNA form, the CDR3 reads TGTGCCAGCAGCCAACCGGGGACAGGGGGACATGAGCAGTTCTTC. Protein: CASSQPGTGGHEQFF.

This clonotype was seen a handful of times. The rearrangement joins TRBV3-1 to TRBJ2-1; 8 bases map to TRBD1. The CDR3 has 16 residues. Germline V gene sequence: CDR1 LGHDT, CDR2 YNNKEL (reference sequence). Trimming cost V 6 bases and J 2 bases; bases outside gene matches: 9. The CDR3 DNA sequence: TGTGCCAGCAGGAGAGGGACAGGAGTTACCTACAATGAGCAGTTCTTC. As protein: CASRRGTGVTYNEQFF.

This clonotype was detected ten times or more. V and J are TRBV12-3 or TRBV12-4 and TRBJ1-1; TRBD1 might be the D (6 bases). The V gene lost 6 bases and the J gene lost 8 bases, with 13 bases spanning the gap. The CDR3 has 12 amino acids. The CDR3 coding sequence is TGTGCCAGCAGGAGGACAGTGAGCGAAGCTTTCTTT. This encodes CASRRTVSEAFF.

The chain uses TRBV20-1 and TRBJ2-1, with D possibly being TRBD2 (5 bases). This CDR3 comprises 15 residues. Germline CDR1 reads DFQATT; CDR2 reads SNEGSKA (reference sequence). With 1 base removed from V and 6 bases from J, the gap between germline ends came to 16 bases. The CDR3 DNA is TGCAGTGCTAGAGCGTTTAGCGTAATTAGCAATGAGCAGTTCTTC. As protein: CSARAFSVISNEQFF.

This clonotype has ten or more counts. The J gene is TRBJ1-6, the V gene TRBV12-3 or TRBV12-4; D gene unclear. The CDR3 consists of 15 residues. V was shortened by 6 bases and J by 8 bases, with 17 bases between the two germline ends. CDR3 coding DNA: TGTGCCAGCAGACCGTCGTTCTCGAGGGATTCACCCCTCCACTTT. Translated: CASRPSFSRDSPLHF.

The chain is built from TRBV20-1 and TRBJ2-1, with D hard to call. V lost 4 bases, J lost 8 bases, and 12 bases lay in between. Germline CDR1 reads DFQATT; CDR2 reads SNEGSKA (reference sequence). CDR3 size: 12 residues. For the CDR3, the DNA is TGCAGTGCTAACCCTAGTCGGGATGAGCAGTTCTTC. Residues: CSANPSRDEQFF.

The chain has TRBV29-1 and TRBJ2-1; D possibly matches TRBD1 or TRBD2 (5 bases each). CDR1 and CDR2 from the germline V gene are SQVTM and ANQGSEA. The CDR3 runs to 12 residues. V shed 7 bases and J shed 7 bases, with 14 bases lying between them. CDR3 bases: TGCAGCGCCCTGAGGGGAAGGAATGAGCAGTTCTTC. Translated: CSALRGRNEQFF.

This clonotype showed up many times. This chain connects TRBV11-3 to TRBJ2-1; 13 nucleotides line up with TRBD2. The germline CDR1 and CDR2 sequences are SGHNT and YENEEA. The CDR3 has 20 residues. V lost 5 bases to trimming and J lost 4 bases; unmatched junction nucleotides: 17. This chain's CDR3 is CASSPSGLNWGLAGYNEQFF. In nucleotides, the CDR3 is TGTGCCAGCAGCCCCAGTGGGCTTAACTGGGGACTAGCGGGGTACAATGAGCAGTTCTTC.

This clonotype was detected ten times or more. V is TRBV7-8 and J is TRBJ2-1, with 16 bases matching TRBD2. Germline assignment: CDR1 SGHVS and CDR2 FQNEAQ. This CDR3 contains 16 residues. With 4 bases clipped from V and 7 bases from J, the junction kept 4 bases outside the gene matches. The DNA for the CDR3 is TGTGCCAGCAGCTCGGGACTAGCGGGAGGGTTTAATGAGCAGTTCTTC. Translation gives CASSSGLAGGFNEQFF.

This clonotype was seen ten or more times. The chain recombines TRBV11-2 with TRBJ2-1, with D unresolved. Looked up from germline, CDR1 is SGHAT and CDR2 is FQNNGV. The CDR3 covers 14 residues. Trimming cost V 5 bases and J 8 bases, with 16 bases left between them. The CDR3 nucleotides are TGTGCCAGCAGCCCCTTTCCGAATACGGATGAGCAGTTCTTC. Translation: CASSPFPNTDEQFF.

The chain combines TRBV7-2 with TRBJ2-1, with 10 bases that match TRBD1. Germline lookup yields CDR1 SGHTA and CDR2 FQGNSA. The V gene end was trimmed by 1 base and the J gene end by 4 bases; junction bases not matched to a gene: 1. The CDR3 has 15 residues. The CDR3 is CASSLGGQGYNEQFF. DNA for the CDR3: TGTGCCAGCAGCTTAGGGGGACAGGGGTACAATGAGCAGTTCTTC.

In its sample, this clonotype was seen a few times. This rearrangement joins TRBV24-1 to TRBJ1-5; TRBD1 matches at 7 bases. Germline lookup yields CDR1 KGHDR and CDR2 SFDVKD. CDR3 size: 15 residues. J was trimmed by 2 bases and V by 5 bases; bases with no gene match: 5. The CDR3 protein is CATSGQGGGNQPQHF. The CDR3 DNA sequence: TGTGCCACCAGTGGCCAAGGGGGCGGCAATCAGCCCCAGCATTTT.

This clonotype was seen at least ten times. The chain is built from TRBV7-3 and TRBJ2-5; 10 bases fit TRBD2. The CDR3 runs 14 residues. The trim removed 5 bases at V and 5 bases at J, leaving 5 bases unmatched. The germline V gene encodes CDR1 SGHTA and CDR2 FQGTGA. Here the CDR3 DNA reads TGTGCCAGCAGCGTTAGCGGGAGGTTGGAGACCCAGTACTTC. Amino acid sequence: CASSVSGRLETQYF.

This clonotype was seen a handful of times. This rearrangement joins TRBV11-1 to TRBJ2-5; TRBD2 agrees at 14 bases. CDR3 length: 16 amino acids. V gave up 5 bases and J gave up 7 bases; unmatched junction bases: 9. In germline, CDR1 is SGHAT, CDR2 FQDESV (reference sequence). CDR3 bases: TGTGCCAGCAGCCTGGGACTAGCGGGAGCCGGGGGGACCCAGTACTTC. It yields the protein CASSLGLAGAGGTQYF.

The chain links TRBV14 to TRBJ2-5, with TRBD1 identical over 9 bases. The trim removed 3 bases at V and 4 bases at J, leaving 9 bases unmatched. The germline CDR1 and CDR2 sequences are SGHDN and FVKESK. The CDR3 spans 16 residues. CDR3 sequence: CASSHQTGTGRETQYF. In nucleotides, the CDR3 is TGTGCCAGCAGCCACCAAACCGGGACAGGGCGAGAGACCCAGTACTTC.

There are a few counts of this clonotype. V gene TRBV9 combines with J gene TRBJ2-5; D call uncertain. CDR3 length: 13 amino acids. Trimming stripped 3 bases from V and 2 bases from J, with 8 bases between. Germline lookup yields CDR1 SGDLS and CDR2 YYNGEE. CDR3 in DNA: TGTGCCAGCAGCGCGAGAGGACAAGAGACCCAGTACTTC. This sequence encodes CASSARGQETQYF.

This clonotype was picked up a small number of times. CDR3 DNA sequence: TGTGCCAGCAGCCAAACTTGGGGGGGGAAGACCCAGTACTTC. Its translation is CASSQTWGGKTQYF. The genes are TRBV4-2 and TRBJ2-5; 7 positions match TRBD2. Looked up from germline, CDR1 is LGHNA and CDR2 is YNFKEQ. CDR3 length: 14 residues. V trimming: 2 bases; J trimming: 6 bases; junction bases outside the gene matches: 6.

The chain employs TRBV6-6 and TRBJ2-6; D is perhaps TRBD2 (6 bases). The CDR3 has 14 residues. Germline V gene lookup returns CDR1 MNHNY and CDR2 SVGAGI (reference sequence). V dropped 8 bases and J dropped 2 bases, with 10 bases sitting between them. The CDR3 spells CASHPGAGANVLTF. The CDR3 DNA sequence: TGTGCCAGCCACCCGGGGGCTGGGGCCAACGTCCTGACTTTC.

The chain recombines TRBV10-3 with TRBJ2-7, with 10 nucleotides matching TRBD2. This CDR3 has 15 amino acids. With 1 base clipped from V and 2 bases from J, the junction kept 2 bases outside the gene matches. Germline CDR1 reads ENHRY; CDR2 reads SYGVKD. CDR3 residues: CAISEYSGRAYEQYF. CDR3 DNA: TGTGCCATCAGTGAGTACAGCGGGAGGGCCTACGAGCAGTACTTC.

This clonotype was seen at least ten times. This chain joins TRBV5-1 and TRBJ2-2; D is possibly TRBD1 or TRBD2 (5 bases each). Germline V gene lookup returns CDR1 SGHRS and CDR2 YFSETQ. The V end lost 0 bases, the J end lost 6 bases, and 12 bases lay between the germline ends. The CDR3 runs 15 residues. In DNA form, the CDR3 reads TGCGCCAGCAGCTTGGGGGACGTAGGATCCGGGGAGCTGTTTTTT. Encoded protein: CASSLGDVGSGELFF.

This chain joins TRBV12-3 or TRBV12-4 and TRBJ2-3, with D uncertain. Trimming cost V 3 bases and J 2 bases, with 9 bases left between them. The CDR3 length is 14 residues. CDR3 residues: CASSFQRLTDTQYF. The CDR3 region has the DNA TGTGCCAGCAGTTTCCAGCGCCTCACAGATACGCAGTATTTT.